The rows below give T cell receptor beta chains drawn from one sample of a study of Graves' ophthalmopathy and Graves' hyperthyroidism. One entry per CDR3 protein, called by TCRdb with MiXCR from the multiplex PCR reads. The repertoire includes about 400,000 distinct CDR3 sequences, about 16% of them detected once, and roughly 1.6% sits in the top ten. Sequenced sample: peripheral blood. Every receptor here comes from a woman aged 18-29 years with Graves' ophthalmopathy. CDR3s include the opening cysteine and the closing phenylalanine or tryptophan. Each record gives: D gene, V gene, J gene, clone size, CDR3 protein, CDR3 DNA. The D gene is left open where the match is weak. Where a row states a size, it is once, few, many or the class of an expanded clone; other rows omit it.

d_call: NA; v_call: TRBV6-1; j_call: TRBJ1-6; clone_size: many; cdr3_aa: CASSDGSSYNSPLHF; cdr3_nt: TGTGCCAGCAGTGACGGGAGCTCCTATAATTCACCCCTCCACTTT
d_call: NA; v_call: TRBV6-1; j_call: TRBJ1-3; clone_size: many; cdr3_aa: CASRDLQDPGNTIYF; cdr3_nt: TGTGCCAGCAGGGACCTACAGGACCCTGGAAACACCATATATTTT
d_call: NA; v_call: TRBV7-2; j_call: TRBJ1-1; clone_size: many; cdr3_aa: CASTLREGNLEAFF; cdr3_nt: TGTGCCAGCACCCTCAGGGAGGGGAATCTTGAAGCTTTCTTT
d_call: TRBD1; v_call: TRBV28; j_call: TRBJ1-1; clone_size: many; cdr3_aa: CASSSPFGGATGLNTEAFF; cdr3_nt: TGTGCCAGCAGTTCCCCATTTGGGGGGGCGACAGGGTTGAACACTGAAGCTTTCTTT
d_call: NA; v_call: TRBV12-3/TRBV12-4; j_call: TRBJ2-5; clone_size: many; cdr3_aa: CASSPLSATQYF; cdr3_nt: TGTGCCAGCAGTCCACTTTCGGCGACCCAGTACTTC
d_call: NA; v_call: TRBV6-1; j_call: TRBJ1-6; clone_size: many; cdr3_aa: CASQKLYNSPLHF; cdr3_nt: TGTGCCAGTCAGAAACTCTATAATTCACCCCTCCACTTT
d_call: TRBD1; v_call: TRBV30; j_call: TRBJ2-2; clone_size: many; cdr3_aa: CAWSVGTGHTGELFF; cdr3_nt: TGTGCCTGGAGTGTAGGGACAGGGCACACCGGGGAGCTGTTTTTT
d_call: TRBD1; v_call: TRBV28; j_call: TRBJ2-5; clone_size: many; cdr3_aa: CASSTLGQRAAETQYF; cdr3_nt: TGTGCCAGCAGCACATTGGGACAGAGGGCCGCGGAGACCCAGTACTTC
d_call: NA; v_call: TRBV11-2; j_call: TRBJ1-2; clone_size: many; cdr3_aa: CASSLQTNYGYTF; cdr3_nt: TGTGCCAGCAGCTTACAAACTAACTATGGCTACACCTTC
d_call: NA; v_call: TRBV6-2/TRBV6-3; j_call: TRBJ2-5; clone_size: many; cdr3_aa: CASSYPLEATQYF; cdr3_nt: TGTGCCAGCAGTTACCCCCTAGAAGCGACCCAGTACTTC
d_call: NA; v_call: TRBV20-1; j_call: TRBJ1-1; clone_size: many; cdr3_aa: CSARGAGSTEAFF; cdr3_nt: TGCAGTGCTAGAGGCGCAGGGAGCACTGAAGCTTTCTTT
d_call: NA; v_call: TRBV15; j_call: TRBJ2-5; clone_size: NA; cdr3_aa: CATSRGNLETQYF; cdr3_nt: TGTGCCACCAGCAGAGGAAACCTGGAGACCCAGTACTTC
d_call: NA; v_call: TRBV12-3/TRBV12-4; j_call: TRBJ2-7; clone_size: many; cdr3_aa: CASTLDGIFYEQYF; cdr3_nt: TGTGCCAGCACCTTGGACGGGATCTTCTACGAGCAGTACTTC
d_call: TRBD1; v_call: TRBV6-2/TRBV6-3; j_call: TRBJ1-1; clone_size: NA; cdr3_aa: CASSYEDPGQGARWTEAFF; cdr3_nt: TGTGCCAGCAGTTACGAAGACCCGGGACAGGGGGCGCGATGGACTGAAGCTTTCTTT
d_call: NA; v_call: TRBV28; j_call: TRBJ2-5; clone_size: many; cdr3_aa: CASSRLGARVETQYF; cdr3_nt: TGTGCCAGCAGTAGACTGGGTGCGAGAGTGGAGACCCAGTACTTC
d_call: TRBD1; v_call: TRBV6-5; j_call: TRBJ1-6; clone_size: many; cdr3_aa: CASSSRDRGHSPLHF; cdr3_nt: TGTGCCAGCAGTTCTCGGGACAGGGGGCATTCACCCCTCCACTTT
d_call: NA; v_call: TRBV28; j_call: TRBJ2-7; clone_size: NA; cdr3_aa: CASWTRDYEQYF; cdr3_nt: TGTGCCAGCTGGACGAGGGACTACGAGCAGTACTTC
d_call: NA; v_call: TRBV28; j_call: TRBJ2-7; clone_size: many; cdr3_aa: CATYREYEQYF; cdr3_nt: TGTGCCACCTACAGGGAGTACGAGCAGTACTTC
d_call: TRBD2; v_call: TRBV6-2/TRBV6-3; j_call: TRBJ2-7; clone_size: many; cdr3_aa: CASRPSGTQYEQYF; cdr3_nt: TGTGCCAGTCGTCCAAGCGGGACCCAATACGAGCAGTACTTC
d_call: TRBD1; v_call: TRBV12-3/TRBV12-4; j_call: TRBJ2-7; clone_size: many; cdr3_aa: CASRTGTGGDEQYF; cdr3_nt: TGTGCCAGCAGAACCGGGACAGGGGGCGACGAGCAGTACTTC
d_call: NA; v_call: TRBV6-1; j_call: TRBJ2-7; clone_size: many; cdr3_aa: CASSPSRVYEQYF; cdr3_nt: TGTGCCAGCAGTCCTTCCAGGGTTTACGAGCAGTACTTC
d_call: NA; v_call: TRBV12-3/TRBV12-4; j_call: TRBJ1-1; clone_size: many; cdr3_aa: CASSSAKGMNTEAFF; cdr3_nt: TGTGCCAGCAGTTCCGCAAAGGGCATGAACACTGAAGCTTTCTTT
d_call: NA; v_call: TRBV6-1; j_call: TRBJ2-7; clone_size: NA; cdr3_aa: CASTIAGHLYEQYF; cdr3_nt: TGTGCCAGCACGATCGCCGGACACCTCTACGAGCAGTACTTC
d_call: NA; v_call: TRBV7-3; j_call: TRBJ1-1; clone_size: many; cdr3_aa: CASNVGRTEAFF; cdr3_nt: TGTGCCAGCAACGTGGGCCGCACTGAAGCTTTCTTT
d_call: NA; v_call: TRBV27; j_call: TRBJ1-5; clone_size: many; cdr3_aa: CASSPFRGSNQPQHF; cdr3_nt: TGTGCCAGCAGCCCCTTCAGGGGTAGCAATCAGCCCCAGCATTTT
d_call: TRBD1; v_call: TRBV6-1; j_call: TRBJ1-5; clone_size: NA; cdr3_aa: CASSEESTGNQPQHF; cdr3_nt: TGTGCCAGCAGTGAAGAGTCGACAGGGAACCAGCCCCAGCATTTT
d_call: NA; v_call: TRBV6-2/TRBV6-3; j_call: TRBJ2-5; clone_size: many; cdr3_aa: CASRALTGVTETQYF; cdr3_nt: TGTGCCAGTCGGGCCCTGACGGGCGTCACAGAGACCCAGTACTTC
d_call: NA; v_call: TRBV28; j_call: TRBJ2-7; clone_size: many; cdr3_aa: CASSFTGLDTKQYF; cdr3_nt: TGTGCCAGCAGTTTTACGGGGTTGGATACGAAGCAGTACTTC
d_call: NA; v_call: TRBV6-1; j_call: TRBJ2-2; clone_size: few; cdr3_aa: CASSGAVGEVTGELFF; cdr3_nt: TGTGCCAGCAGTGGGGCGGTCGGGGAGGTCACCGGGGAGCTGTTTTTT
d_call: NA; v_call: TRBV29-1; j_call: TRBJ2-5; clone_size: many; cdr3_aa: CSVGAQETQYF; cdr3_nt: TGCAGCGTTGGGGCACAAGAGACCCAGTACTTC
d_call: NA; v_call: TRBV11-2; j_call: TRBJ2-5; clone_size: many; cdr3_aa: CASATRVGGETQYF; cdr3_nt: TGTGCCAGCGCGACTCGGGTGGGAGGAGAGACCCAGTACTTC
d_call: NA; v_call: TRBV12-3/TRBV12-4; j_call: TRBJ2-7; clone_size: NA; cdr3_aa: CASSLAQRGEANF; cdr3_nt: TGTGCCAGCAGTTTAGCGCAGCGTGGAGAGGCGAACTTC
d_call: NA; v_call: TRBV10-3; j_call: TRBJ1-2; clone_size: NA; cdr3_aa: CAISEIKARVGGYGYTF; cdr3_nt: TGTGCCATCAGTGAGATTAAAGCCAGGGTCGGGGGCTATGGCTACACCTTC
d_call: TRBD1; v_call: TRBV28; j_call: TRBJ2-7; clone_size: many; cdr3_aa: CASSAGGGQGFYEQYF; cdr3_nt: TGTGCCAGCAGTGCTGGGGGGGGACAGGGTTTCTACGAGCAGTACTTC
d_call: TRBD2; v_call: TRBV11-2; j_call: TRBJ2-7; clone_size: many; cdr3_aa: CASSSTLLSSGTYEQYF; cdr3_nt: TGTGCCAGCAGCTCAACGTTGTTGTCTAGCGGTACCTACGAGCAGTACTTC
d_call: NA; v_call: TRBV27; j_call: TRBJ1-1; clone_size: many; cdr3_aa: CASNKPTGPSVFF; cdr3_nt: TGTGCCAGCAATAAACCGACCGGGCCGTCAGTATTCTTT
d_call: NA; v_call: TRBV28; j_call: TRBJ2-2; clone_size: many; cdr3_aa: CASSPGLLGELFF; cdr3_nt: TGTGCCAGCAGTCCCGGGCTCCTGGGGGAGCTGTTTTTT
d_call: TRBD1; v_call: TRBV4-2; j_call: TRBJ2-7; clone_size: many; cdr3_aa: CASSQEVGQGTYEQYF; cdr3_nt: TGTGCCAGCAGCCAAGAAGTAGGACAGGGGACCTACGAGCAGTACTTC
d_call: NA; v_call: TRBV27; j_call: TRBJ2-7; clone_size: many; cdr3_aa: CASSPSWQSSSYEQYF; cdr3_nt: TGTGCCAGCAGTCCCTCATGGCAGAGCAGCTCCTACGAGCAGTACTTC
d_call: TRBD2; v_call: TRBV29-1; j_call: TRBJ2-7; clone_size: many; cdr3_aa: CSVGQTSGTWF; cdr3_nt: TGCAGCGTTGGTCAGACTAGCGGGACATGGTTC
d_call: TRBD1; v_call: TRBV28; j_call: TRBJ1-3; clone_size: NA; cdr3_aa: CASSLPDRGFRNTIYF; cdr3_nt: TGTGCCAGCAGTTTACCAGACAGGGGGTTCCGAAACACCATATATTTT
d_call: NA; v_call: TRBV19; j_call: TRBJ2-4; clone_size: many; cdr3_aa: CASSPLLGDIQYF; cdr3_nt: TGTGCCAGTAGTCCGCTGCTTGGGGACATTCAGTACTTC
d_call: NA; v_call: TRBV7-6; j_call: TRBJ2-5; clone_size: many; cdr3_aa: CASSFSGSKGETQYF; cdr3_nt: TGTGCCAGCAGCTTTTCGGGATCCAAGGGAGAGACCCAGTACTTC
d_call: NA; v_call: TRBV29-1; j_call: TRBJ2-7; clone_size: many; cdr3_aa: CSVKTGPNEQYF; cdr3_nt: TGCAGCGTGAAGACAGGTCCCAACGAGCAGTACTTC
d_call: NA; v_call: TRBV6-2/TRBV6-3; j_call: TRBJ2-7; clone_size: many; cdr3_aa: CATRRTLASYEQYF; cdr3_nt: TGTGCCACCAGACGGACCCTGGCCTCCTACGAGCAGTACTTC
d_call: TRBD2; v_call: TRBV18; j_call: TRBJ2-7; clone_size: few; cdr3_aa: CASSPNLAGASEQYF; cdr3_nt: TGTGCCAGCTCACCTAACCTAGCGGGAGCGAGTGAGCAGTACTTC